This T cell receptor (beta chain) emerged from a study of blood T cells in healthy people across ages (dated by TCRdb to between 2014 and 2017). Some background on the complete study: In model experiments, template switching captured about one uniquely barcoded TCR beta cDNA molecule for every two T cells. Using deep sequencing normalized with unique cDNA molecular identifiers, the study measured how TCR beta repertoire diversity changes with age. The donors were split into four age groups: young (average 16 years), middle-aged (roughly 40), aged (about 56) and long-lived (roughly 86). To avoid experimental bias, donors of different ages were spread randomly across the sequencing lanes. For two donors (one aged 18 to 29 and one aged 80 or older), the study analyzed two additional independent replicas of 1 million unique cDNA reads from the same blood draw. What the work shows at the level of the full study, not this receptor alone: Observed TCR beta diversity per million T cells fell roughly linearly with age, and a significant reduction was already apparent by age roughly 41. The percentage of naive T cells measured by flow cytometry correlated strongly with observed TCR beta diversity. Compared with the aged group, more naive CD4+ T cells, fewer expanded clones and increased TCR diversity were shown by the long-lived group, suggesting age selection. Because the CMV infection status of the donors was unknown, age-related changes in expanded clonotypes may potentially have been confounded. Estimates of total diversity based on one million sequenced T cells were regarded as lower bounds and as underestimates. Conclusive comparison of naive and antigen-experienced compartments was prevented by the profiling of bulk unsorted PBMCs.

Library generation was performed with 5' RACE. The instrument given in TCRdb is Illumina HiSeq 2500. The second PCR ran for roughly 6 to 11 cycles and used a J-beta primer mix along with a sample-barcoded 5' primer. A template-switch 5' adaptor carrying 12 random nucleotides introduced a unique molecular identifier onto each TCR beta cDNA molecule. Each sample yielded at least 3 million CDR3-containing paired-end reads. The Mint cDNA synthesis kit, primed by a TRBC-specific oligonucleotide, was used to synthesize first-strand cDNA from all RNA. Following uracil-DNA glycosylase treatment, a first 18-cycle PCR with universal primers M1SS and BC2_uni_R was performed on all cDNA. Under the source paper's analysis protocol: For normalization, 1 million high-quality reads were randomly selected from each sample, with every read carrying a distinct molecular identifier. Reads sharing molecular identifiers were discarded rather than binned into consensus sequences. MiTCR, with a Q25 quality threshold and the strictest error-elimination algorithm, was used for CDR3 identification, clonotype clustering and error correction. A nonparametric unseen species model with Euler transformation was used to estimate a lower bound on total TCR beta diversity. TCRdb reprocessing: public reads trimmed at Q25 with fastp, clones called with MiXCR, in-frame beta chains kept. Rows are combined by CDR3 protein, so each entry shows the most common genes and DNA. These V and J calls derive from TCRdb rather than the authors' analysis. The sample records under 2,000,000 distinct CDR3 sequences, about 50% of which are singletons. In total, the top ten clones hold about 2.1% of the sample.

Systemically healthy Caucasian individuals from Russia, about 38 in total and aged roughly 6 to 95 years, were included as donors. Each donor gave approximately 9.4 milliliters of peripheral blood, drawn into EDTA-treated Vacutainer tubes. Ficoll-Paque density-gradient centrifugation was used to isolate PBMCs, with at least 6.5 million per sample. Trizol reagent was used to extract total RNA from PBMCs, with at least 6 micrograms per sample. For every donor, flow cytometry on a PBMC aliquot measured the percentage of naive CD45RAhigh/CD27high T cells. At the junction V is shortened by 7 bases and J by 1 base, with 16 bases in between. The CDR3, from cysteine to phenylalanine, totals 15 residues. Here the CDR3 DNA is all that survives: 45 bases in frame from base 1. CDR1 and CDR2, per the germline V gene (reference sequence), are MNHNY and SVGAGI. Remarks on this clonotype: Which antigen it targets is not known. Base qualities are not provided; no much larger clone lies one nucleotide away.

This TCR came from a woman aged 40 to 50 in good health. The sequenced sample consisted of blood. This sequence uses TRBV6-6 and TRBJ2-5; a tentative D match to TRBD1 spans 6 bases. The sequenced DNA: TGTGCCAGCAACGAGCAGGGGAGCCCCCAAGAGACCCAGTACTTC. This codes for CASNEQGSPQETQYF.